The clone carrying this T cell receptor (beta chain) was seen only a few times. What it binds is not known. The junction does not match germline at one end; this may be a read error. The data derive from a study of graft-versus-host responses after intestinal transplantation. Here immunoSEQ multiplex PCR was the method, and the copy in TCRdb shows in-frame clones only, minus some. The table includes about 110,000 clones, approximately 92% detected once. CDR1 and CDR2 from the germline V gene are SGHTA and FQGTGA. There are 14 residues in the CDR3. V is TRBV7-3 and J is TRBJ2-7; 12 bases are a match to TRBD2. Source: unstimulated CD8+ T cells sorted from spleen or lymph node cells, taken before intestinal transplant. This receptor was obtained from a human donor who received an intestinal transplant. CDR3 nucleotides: TGTGCCAGCAGCTTAGACCTAGCGGGAGGGCCTGAGGACTTC. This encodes CASSLDLAGGPEDF.